This paragraph reports one T cell receptor beta chain. The sample comes from a study of control samples from healthy donors and cancer patients. The table came from immunoSEQ multiplex PCR; TCRdb's copy has only in-frame clones and leaves some out. This repertoire shows approximately 130,000 clones, over 75% found once; its top ten account for roughly 3%. Germline V gene data show CDR1 as LNHDA and CDR2 as SQIVND (reference sequence). The CDR3 runs to 14 residues. Sequences were obtained from blood. The chain joins TRBV19 to TRBJ2-1; 11 positions match TRBD1. This clonotype was sampled from a man in his 60s in good health. The CDR3 DNA follows: TGTGCGACTAGGCGGGACAGGGGGACGAATGAGCAGTTCTTC. The encoded protein is CATRRDRGTNEQFF.